This T cell receptor (beta chain) came from a study of T cells after somatic rescue of genetic block (dated by TCRdb to about 2020). Describing the broader study: The study assessed how robust, over the long term, a T-cell system was when the system had developed through somatic rescue of a genetic block in T-cell development.

With respect to this clone: The antigen it binds to is not known. Base quality data are lacking; no much larger clone is found one base away.

Preparation of the library involved the immunoSEQ multiplex PCR assay. This is the immuneACCESS table as TCRdb keeps it, with only in-frame sequences that have V and J called. A part of the clones is gone; compared with another copy, unresolved V genes explain less than half, and the rest is unexplained. This sample holds around 100,000 clones; about nine tenths were observed only once. The top ten hold roughly 1.5% of the sample. Unmatched junction bases come to 14, with V trimmed by 1 base and J by 0 bases. The CDR1 and CDR2 encoded by the germline V gene are SGHRS and YFSETQ. The CDR3 has 19 amino acids, counting the end cysteine and phenylalanine. The retained sequence is limited to the CDR3, 57 bases, with the frame set at the first base.

Recombination joined TRBV5-1 with TRBJ2-7; TRBD1 lines up with 9 middle nucleotides. The source material was peripheral blood mononuclear cells (PBMCs). This clonotype was obtained from a woman under 30. CDR3 sequence: CASSLIGTGRFSSSYEQYF. The nucleotides read TGCGCCAGCAGCTTGATAGGGACAGGGCGCTTTTCTAGCTCCTACGAGCAGTACTTC.